This is a list of T cell receptor beta chains from one sample in a study of blood T cells in healthy people across ages. TCRdb reprocessed the 5' RACE reads with MiXCR, giving one entry per CDR3 protein. The sample lists 650,000 to 1,000,000 distinct CDR3 sequences; roughly 40% were seen once. The sequenced sample was blood. These receptors all come from a young man in good health. CDR3s include the opening cysteine and the closing phenylalanine or tryptophan. Fields, in order: CDR3 length, clone size, V gene, J gene, D gene, CDR3 protein, CDR3 DNA. D genes are given only for firm matches. Some rows have no size entry. The others give once, few or many, or a class for an expanded clone.

len: 16; abundance: many; v_gene: TRBV7-2; j_gene: TRBJ2-1; d_gene: TRBD2; CDR3aa: CASSLASAGTYNEQFF; CDR3nt: TGTGCCAGCAGCTTAGCATCAGCGGGGACCTACAATGAGCAGTTCTTC
len: 15; abundance: NA; v_gene: TRBV12-3/TRBV12-4; j_gene: TRBJ2-1; d_gene: NA; CDR3aa: CATSGGGSSYNEQFF; CDR3nt: TGTGCCACTTCAGGGGGGGGGAGCTCCTACAATGAGCAGTTCTTC
len: 17; abundance: NA; v_gene: TRBV3-1; j_gene: TRBJ2-7; d_gene: NA; CDR3aa: CASSQGDGAGVVNEQYF; CDR3nt: TGTGCCAGCAGCCAAGGAGATGGGGCAGGGGTGGTCAACGAGCAGTACTTC
len: 17; abundance: NA; v_gene: TRBV18; j_gene: TRBJ1-6; d_gene: NA; CDR3aa: CASSPPGESSYNSPLHF; CDR3nt: TGTGCCAGCTCACCCCCTGGGGAGAGCTCCTATAATTCACCCCTCCACTTT
len: 14; abundance: many; v_gene: TRBV20-1; j_gene: TRBJ1-2; d_gene: TRBD1; CDR3aa: CSAGMRTGGGGYTF; CDR3nt: TGCAGTGCTGGGATGAGGACAGGGGGAGGGGGCTACACCTTC
len: 14; abundance: many; v_gene: TRBV4-1; j_gene: TRBJ2-5; d_gene: NA; CDR3aa: CASSQVRAQETQYF; CDR3nt: TGCGCCAGCAGCCAGGTCAGGGCCCAAGAGACCCAGTACTTC
len: 14; abundance: many; v_gene: TRBV9; j_gene: TRBJ2-3; d_gene: NA; CDR3aa: CASSVATSTDTQYF; CDR3nt: TGTGCCAGCAGCGTAGCAACTAGCACAGATACGCAGTATTTT
len: 15; abundance: many; v_gene: TRBV7-2; j_gene: TRBJ2-7; d_gene: NA; CDR3aa: CASSLEGNYKYEQYF; CDR3nt: TGTGCCAGCAGCTTGGAGGGTAACTATAAATACGAGCAGTACTTC
len: 13; abundance: many; v_gene: TRBV5-5; j_gene: TRBJ2-7; d_gene: NA; CDR3aa: CASSSRETYEQYF; CDR3nt: TGTGCCAGCAGCTCCAGGGAGACCTACGAGCAGTACTTC
len: 15; abundance: few; v_gene: TRBV12-3/TRBV12-4; j_gene: TRBJ1-1; d_gene: NA; CDR3aa: CASSPLPEGNTEAFF; CDR3nt: TGTGCCAGCAGTCCACTCCCGGAGGGGAACACTGAAGCTTTCTTT
len: 16; abundance: NA; v_gene: TRBV5-4; j_gene: TRBJ1-1; d_gene: NA; CDR3aa: CASSLGENIYGSEAFF; CDR3nt: TGTGCCAGCAGCTTGGGGGAGAACATCTATGGCTCTGAAGCTTTCTTT
len: 15; abundance: NA; v_gene: TRBV7-2; j_gene: TRBJ1-2; d_gene: NA; CDR3aa: CASSLGYGHNYGYTF; CDR3nt: TGTGCCAGCAGCTTAGGGTACGGACATAACTATGGCTACACCTTC